This passage covers 25 T cell receptor beta chains from one sample sequenced in a study of vaccination effects on CD4 cells after COVID-19. Clones were sequenced by immunoSEQ multiplex PCR, and TCRdb holds only the in-frame ones, with some missing. The sample shows some 68,000 clones, about 71% of them seen only once. No cognate antigen is known for these TCRs. With the ViraFEST assay, the study expanded antigen-specific CD4+ T cells using viral peptide pools, then sequenced them. After around ten days in culture, the CD4+ T cells were isolated. Among the vaccine recipients, none had a prior SARS-CoV-2 infection, and nucleocapsid antibodies were negative. Sequenced material: CD4+ T cells from PBMCs cultured with HCoV-OC43 spike peptides, taken before COVID-19 vaccination. The subset denotes: HCoV-OC43 spike overlapping peptide pool stimulation. The receptors derive from a human donor who received a COVID-19 vaccine.

The CDR3 loop reads CASSVEAGANVLTF. The CDR3 nucleotides read TGTGCCAGCAGCGTAGAAGCTGGGGCCAACGTCCTGACTTTC. This rearrangement joins TRBV9 to TRBJ2-6, with no clear D. Germline V gene sequence: CDR1 SGDLS, CDR2 YYNGEE. Trimming shortened V by 0 bases and J by 2 bases, and 3 bases separated the two germline ends. The CDR3 is made up of 14 amino acids.

The chain combines TRBV24-1 with TRBJ2-5, with no clear D. V lost 4 bases and J 5 bases, leaving 16 bases between the germline ends. The CDR3 loop spans 15 amino acids. Germline CDR1 KGHDR, CDR2 SFDVKD. The CDR3: CATSEMQVGRETQYF. The CDR3 nucleotides read TGTGCCACCAGTGAGATGCAGGTGGGTCGCGAGACCCAGTACTTC.

The gene calls are TRBV7-2 and TRBJ2-2, with TRBD2 as a possible D gene (5 bases). The CDR3 spans 18 residues. CDR1 and CDR2 from the germline V gene are SGHTA and FQGNSA. With 1 base removed from V and 0 bases from J, the gap between germline ends came to 15 bases. In nucleotides, the CDR3 is TGTGCCAGCAGCTTAGGAAGGGCGGGCCGCTCGAACACCGGGGAGCTGTTTTTT. The encoded protein is CASSLGRAGRSNTGELFF. The whole variable domain, filled in from reference TRBV7-2 and TRBJ2-2, reads GAGVSQSPSNKVTEKGKDVELRCDPISGHTALYWYRQSLGQGLEFLIYFQGNSAPDKSGLPSDRFSAERTGGSVSTLTIQRTQQEDSAVYLCASSLGRAGRSNTGELFFGEGSRLTVL.

The chain uses TRBV7-2 and TRBJ1-6, with D maybe TRBD1 (5 bases). V lost 3 bases and J lost 4, with 16 bases in between. This CDR3 is 17 amino acids long. Germline V CDR1 and CDR2: SGHTA, FQGNSA. The chain's CDR3 is CASSLAGTAVYNSPLHF. Written as DNA, the CDR3 is TGTGCCAGCAGCTTGGCCGGGACTGCAGTTTATAATTCACCCCTCCACTTT. Based on the CDR3 plus reference TRBV7-2 and TRBJ1-6, the full variable domain is GAGVSQSPSNKVTEKGKDVELRCDPISGHTALYWYRQSLGQGLEFLIYFQGNSAPDKSGLPSDRFSAERTGGSVSTLTIQRTQQEDSAVYLCASSLAGTAVYNSPLHFGNGTRLTVT.

V gene TRBV7-9 combines with J gene TRBJ2-5, with D uncertain. This CDR3 has 14 residues. Trimming cost V 1 base and J 0 bases, with 6 bases left between them. Germline V gives CDR1 SEHNR, CDR2 FQNEAQ (reference sequence). CDR3 in amino acids: CASSLGLNQETQYF. CDR3 DNA sequence: TGTGCCAGCAGCTTAGGACTGAACCAAGAGACCCAGTACTTC.

The chain links TRBV10-2 to TRBJ1-2; the D gene is possibly TRBD1 (6 bases). The germline V and J ends were trimmed by 8 bases and 8 bases, with 21 bases remaining between them. Germline V gene sequence: CDR1 WSHSY, CDR2 SAAADI. The CDR3 is made up of 14 amino acids. CDR3 nucleotides: TGCGCCAGCGTTCCCTACAGGGCAGGGGAGGGCTACACCTTC. Encoded protein: CASVPYRAGEGYTF.

The count of this clone is one. The chain couples TRBV24-1 to TRBJ2-5; D might be TRBD2 (5 bases). The V gene lost 3 bases and the J gene lost 4 bases, with 14 bases spanning the gap. This CDR3 has 15 residues. Germline V gives CDR1 KGHDR, CDR2 SFDVKD. DNA of the CDR3: TGTGCCACCAGTGATGCGGGCTCCTCCGGAGAGACCCAGTACTTC. Its protein is CATSDAGSSGETQYF.

The chain joins TRBV29-1 to TRBJ2-3; D uncertain. V lost 7 bases, J lost 5 bases, and 16 bases lay in between. The CDR3 extends over 13 amino acids. CDR1 and CDR2 (germline): SQVTM, ANQGSEA. CDR3 amino acids: CSAPGSTLDTQYF. In DNA, the CDR3 is TGCAGCGCCCCTGGGTCCACCCTAGATACGCAGTATTTT.

The chain is built from TRBV6-1 and TRBJ2-3; D unresolved. Between the trimmed V and J ends, which lost 6 bases and 6 bases, there was a span of 16 bases. The length of the CDR3 is 14 residues. CDR1 and CDR2 (germline): MNHNS, SASEGT. The CDR3 region has the DNA TGTGCCAGCAGGAACTGGCCTAACAGCGATACGCAGTATTTT. Residues: CASRNWPNSDTQYF.

This clone appeared a few times. This chain uses TRBV10-3 with TRBJ1-1, with unresolved D. Trimming pared 4 bases from V and 1 base from J, leaving 10 bases between. Germline values: CDR1 ENHRY, CDR2 SYGVKD. The CDR3 totals 14 residues. In DNA form, the CDR3 reads TGTGCCATCAGTGGGCGCCCCTCGAACACTGAAGCTTTCTTT. Translation: CAISGRPSNTEAFF.

The chain has TRBV10-1 and TRBJ1-4; D gene unclear. This CDR3 region has 11 residues. CDR1 and CDR2 (germline): WNHNN, SYGVQD (reference sequence). Trimming stripped 3 bases from V and 5 bases from J, with 1 base between. The CDR3 nucleotides read TGCGCCAGCAGTGAAAATGAAAAACTGTTTTTT. It codes for CASSENEKLFF.

The chain combines TRBV5-1 with TRBJ2-5; a weak D match, TRBD1 (6 bases). Trimming removed 3 bases at V and 6 bases at J, with 15 bases between. The CDR3 loop spans 14 amino acids. Germline CDR1 and CDR2: SGHRS and YFSETQ. CDR3 sequence: CASSSGQSQQTQYF. In DNA form, the CDR3 reads TGCGCCAGCAGCTCCGGACAGTCTCAGCAGACCCAGTACTTC.

This clone was observed once. The genes are TRBV5-5 and TRBJ2-7, with 7 bases lining up with TRBD1. Trimming cost V 4 bases and J 0 bases; bases outside gene matches: 7. Per germline, CDR1 SGHKS and CDR2 YYEKEE (reference sequence). This CDR3 contains 15 residues. The CDR3 DNA reads as TGTGCCAGCAGCCCTCAGACAGGGTCCTCCTACGAGCAGTACGTC. Its protein is CASSPQTGSSYEQYV.

The rearrangement joins TRBV24-1 to TRBJ1-1; D is possibly TRBD1 (5 bases). V was cut by 7 bases and J by 3 bases, with 14 bases left in between. The CDR3 totals 14 residues. The germline V gene encodes CDR1 KGHDR and CDR2 SFDVKD. The CDR3 DNA reads as TGTGCCACCAGATCGACAGTAACGGACACTGAAGCTTTCTTT. It specifies CATRSTVTDTEAFF.

V and J are TRBV20-1 and TRBJ1-3; D is unresolved. V was trimmed by 3 bases and J by 2 bases, leaving 11 bases between them. From germline, CDR1 is DFQATT and CDR2 SNEGSKA (reference sequence). The CDR3 runs 14 residues. CDR3 bases: TGCAGTGCTAGTCGGTCGCAGGCTGGAAACACCATATATTTT. Its translation: CSASRSQAGNTIYF.

This chain's CDR3 is CASSKVPFYTEAFF. DNA for the CDR3: TGTGCCAGCAGCAAAGTTCCATTCTACACTGAAGCTTTCTTT. The chain couples TRBV21-1 to TRBJ1-1. TRBV21-1 is shown as a pseudogene. The CDR3 covers 14 residues.

This clone was seen a single time. The V call is TRBV5-1, the J call TRBJ2-6, with no clear D. The germline V gene encodes CDR1 SGHRS and CDR2 YFSETQ. V was shortened by 4 bases and J by 3 bases, with 8 bases between the two germline ends. The CDR3 contains 14 residues. CDR3 coding DNA: TGCGCCAGCAGCGCGGTGGATGGGGCCAACGTCCTGACTTTC. This encodes CASSAVDGANVLTF. The whole variable domain, remainder taken from reference TRBV5-1 and TRBJ2-6, is KAGVTQTPRYLIKTRGQQVTLSCSPISGHRSVSWYQQTPGQGLQFLFEYFSETQRNKGNFPGRFSGRQFSNSRSEMNVSTLELGDSALYLCASSAVDGANVLTFGAGSRLTVL.

The chain couples TRBV6-5 to TRBJ2-1, with 8 bases identical to TRBD2. The CDR3 totals 14 residues. V lost 5 bases to trimming and J lost 2 bases; unmatched junction nucleotides: 2. Germline V gene lookup returns CDR1 MNHEY and CDR2 SVGAGI. CDR3: CASSRGGPYNEQFF. The CDR3 bases are TGTGCCAGCAGTCGGGGGGGCCCCTACAATGAGCAGTTCTTC.

The chain combines TRBV5-8 with TRBJ2-3, with 7 bases aligning to TRBD1. The CDR3 is made up of 15 amino acids. V was pared by 4 bases and J by 2 bases, with 7 bases of the junction left unmatched. From germline, CDR1 is SGHTS and CDR2 YDEGEE. In nucleotides, the CDR3 is TGTGCCAGCAGCCGACAGGGTCTGTTCACAGATACGCAGTATTTT. It is translated as CASSRQGLFTDTQYF.

The chain has TRBV5-6 and TRBJ2-3; 8 nucleotides agree with TRBD1. CDR1 is SGHDT, CDR2 YYEEEE, per germline. J gave up 4 bases and V 0 bases, and 4 bases lay outside the gene matches. This CDR3 spans 15 amino acids. The chain's CDR3 is CASSLGTGSADTQYF. Here the CDR3 DNA reads TGTGCCAGCAGCTTGGGGACAGGGTCGGCAGATACGCAGTATTTT.

This clone was found a few times. The rearrangement uses TRBV15 and TRBJ1-1; D is unresolved. The CDR3 extends over 14 amino acids. V lost 0 bases and J 5 bases, leaving 10 bases between the germline ends. Germline lookup yields CDR1 LNHNV and CDR2 YYDKDF (reference sequence). The CDR3 region is CATSRDLAWTEAFF. For the CDR3, the DNA is TGTGCCACCAGCAGAGATCTGGCTTGGACTGAAGCTTTCTTT.

V and J are TRBV14 and TRBJ1-1; D is undetermined. Per germline, CDR1 SGHDN and CDR2 FVKESK. The CDR3 consists of 14 residues. Deletions cut 1 base from V and 9 bases from J, with 15 bases between. CDR3 loop: CASSQVQVVGKAFF. CDR3 coding DNA: TGTGCCAGCAGCCAAGTTCAGGTAGTCGGGAAAGCTTTCTTT.

The rearrangement uses TRBV12-3 or TRBV12-4 and TRBJ2-1; no definite D call. The CDR3 runs 13 residues. V shed 2 bases and J shed 7 bases, with 9 bases lying between them. This CDR3 is CASSLKVWNEQFF. The CDR3 DNA reads as TGTGCCAGCAGTTTAAAGGTATGGAATGAGCAGTTCTTC.

The chain joins TRBV7-2 to TRBJ2-2; 8 bases fit TRBD1. Germline V gene sequence: CDR1 SGHTA, CDR2 FQGNSA. V dropped 5 bases and J dropped 5; count of bases not matched to a gene: 16. This CDR3 region has 18 residues. Written as DNA, the CDR3 is TGTGCCAGCAGCCGGATCGATGGGGCCAGGGGGCTGACCGGGGAGCTGTTTTTT. This sequence encodes CASSRIDGARGLTGELFF.

The J gene is TRBJ1-6, the V gene TRBV12-3 or TRBV12-4; D remains unclear. CDR3 length: 13 amino acids. Between the trimmed V and J ends, which lost 3 bases and 10 bases, there was a span of 10 bases. CDR3 loop: CASSLFPDSPLHF. The CDR3 coding sequence is TGTGCCAGCAGTTTGTTCCCGGACTCACCCCTCCACTTT.